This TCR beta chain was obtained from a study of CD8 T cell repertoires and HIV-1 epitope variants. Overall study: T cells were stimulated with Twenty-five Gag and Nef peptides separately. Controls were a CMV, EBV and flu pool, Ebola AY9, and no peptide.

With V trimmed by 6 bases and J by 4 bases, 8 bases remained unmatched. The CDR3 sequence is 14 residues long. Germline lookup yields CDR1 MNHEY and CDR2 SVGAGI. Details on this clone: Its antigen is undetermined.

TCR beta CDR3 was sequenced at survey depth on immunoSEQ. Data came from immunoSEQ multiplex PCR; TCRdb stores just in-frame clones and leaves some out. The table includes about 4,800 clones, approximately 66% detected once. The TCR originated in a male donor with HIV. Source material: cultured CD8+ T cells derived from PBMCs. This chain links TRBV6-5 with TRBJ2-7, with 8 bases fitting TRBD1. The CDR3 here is CASSNRDRTYEQYF. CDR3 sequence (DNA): TGTGCCAGCAGCAACCGGGACAGGACTTACGAGCAGTACTTC.